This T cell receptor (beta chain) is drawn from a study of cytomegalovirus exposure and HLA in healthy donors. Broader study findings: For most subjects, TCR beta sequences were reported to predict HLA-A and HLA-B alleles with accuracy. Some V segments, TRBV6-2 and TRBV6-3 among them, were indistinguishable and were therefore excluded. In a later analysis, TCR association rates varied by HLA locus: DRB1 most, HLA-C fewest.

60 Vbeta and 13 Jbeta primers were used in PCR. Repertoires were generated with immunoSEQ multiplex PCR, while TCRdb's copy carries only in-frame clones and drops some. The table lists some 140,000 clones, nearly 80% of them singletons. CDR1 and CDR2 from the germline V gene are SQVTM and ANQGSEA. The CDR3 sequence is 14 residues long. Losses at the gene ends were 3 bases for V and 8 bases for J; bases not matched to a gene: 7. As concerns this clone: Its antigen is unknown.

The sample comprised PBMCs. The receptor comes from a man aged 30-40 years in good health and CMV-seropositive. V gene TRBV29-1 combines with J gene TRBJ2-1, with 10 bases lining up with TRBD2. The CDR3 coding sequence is TGCAGCGTTGACGGGACTAGCGCTCTCTATGAGCAGTTCTTC. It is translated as CSVDGTSALYEQFF.